The source of this T cell receptor (beta chain) is a study of vaccination and CD4 T cells after COVID-19. For the study at large: Sampling post-COVID took place a median roughly 93 days after diagnosis (range 35 to 161). Each control culture was treated with a CEFX pool, an HIV-1 Nef pool, or no peptide.

The time point here: late sampling 161 to 241 days after vaccination in a few convalescent patients. Treatment described: approximately 10-day PBMC culture with coronavirus spike peptide pools or control peptides (ViraFEST assay). Following expansion of antigen-specific T cells with peptide pools, ViraFEST then sequenced TCRs. Germline V gene lookup returns CDR1 MNHEY and CDR2 SVGEGT. There are 19 residues in the CDR3. J gave up 5 bases and V 6 bases, and 21 bases lay outside the gene matches. Scientists ran DNA taken from cultured CD4+ T cells through the Oncomine TCR Beta short-read assay for sequencing. TCRdb itself ran the PCR reads through MiXCR, one entry per CDR3 protein. The sample yields 20,000 to 25,000 distinct CDR3 sequences, 32% seen once. About this clonotype: Its antigen is currently unknown.

The sample was CD4+ T cells from blood, cultured in vitro, taken about 7 months after SARS-CoV-2 vaccination. The clonotype comes from a human donor who had recovered from COVID-19. This rearrangement joins TRBV6-2 or TRBV6-3 to TRBJ2-1; 8 bases line up with TRBD2. CDR3: CASSPLGVSTGGPHNEQFF. The CDR3 DNA is TGTGCCAGCAGCCCCCTTGGGGTTTCGACGGGAGGGCCCCACAATGAGCAGTTCTTC.